Listed here are 32 T cell receptor beta chains from one sample, sequenced in a study of OX40 agonist ivuxolimab in advanced cancers. The table came from immunoSEQ multiplex PCR; TCRdb's copy has only in-frame clones and leaves some out. In the table there are around 41,000 clones, approximately 86% of which are singletons. Source: CD4+ or CD8+ T cells sorted from blood, taken in a trial of the OX40 agonist ivuxolimab. These receptors were obtained from an adult with an advanced solid tumor such as melanoma, head and neck, liver or kidney cancer.

The J gene is TRBJ1-5, the V gene TRBV5-6, with D hard to call. Germline assignment: CDR1 SGHDT and CDR2 YYEEEE. V was pared by 0 bases and J by 0 bases, with 7 bases between. This CDR3 has 15 amino acids. CDR3 bases: TGTGCCAGCAGCTTGGGGATCCATAGCAATCAGCCCCAGCATTTT. Its protein is CASSLGIHSNQPQHF.

This rearrangement joins TRBV11-2 to TRBJ1-4; D call uncertain. With 5 bases removed from V and 0 bases from J, the gap between germline ends came to 10 bases. Germline V gene data show CDR1 as SGHAT and CDR2 as FQNNGV. CDR3 length: 15 residues. The CDR3 here is CASSRNLATNEKLFF. For the CDR3, the DNA is TGTGCCAGCAGCCGCAACCTTGCAACTAATGAAAAACTGTTTTTT.

J is TRBJ2-1 and V is TRBV9; D may be TRBD1 (8 bases). In germline, CDR1 is SGDLS, CDR2 YYNGEE. Trimming took 4 bases from V and 9 from J, leaving 23 bases between them. This CDR3 has 16 amino acids. The CDR3 region is CASSPPPDRAGVEQFF. As DNA, the CDR3 is TGTGCCAGCAGCCCACCTCCGGACAGGGCGGGGGTTGAGCAGTTCTTC.

The CDR3 region is CASSLDPVRTTNEKLFF. CDR3 DNA: TGTGCCAGCAGCTTAGACCCAGTACGGACAACTAATGAAAAACTGTTTTTT. The chain is built from TRBV11-3 and TRBJ1-4; no reliable D call. Trimming stripped 0 bases from V and 0 bases from J, with 11 bases between. This CDR3 contains 17 residues. Germline CDR1 is SGHNT and CDR2 is YENEEA.

This chain links TRBV28 with TRBJ1-1; D might be TRBD1 (5 bases). CDR3 length: 16 amino acids. V was shortened by 1 base and J by 1 base, with 13 bases between the two germline ends. Germline CDR1 is MDHEN and CDR2 is SYDVKM. The CDR3 loop reads CASSLYGGGSNTEAFF. The CDR3 nucleotides are TGTGCCAGCAGTTTATATGGGGGGGGGTCGAACACTGAAGCTTTCTTT.

V gene TRBV29-1 combines with J gene TRBJ2-7; D is uncertain. The V gene's germline CDR1 is SQVTM and CDR2 ANQGSEA. V lost 7 bases and J 4 bases, leaving 14 bases between the germline ends. This CDR3 spans 12 amino acids. The CDR3 nucleotides are TGCAGCGGTAGTAGCCTACAATACGAGCAGTACTTC. Its protein product is CSGSSLQYEQYF.

The chain uses TRBV10-3 and TRBJ2-5, with 13 bases identical to TRBD2. Germline-derived CDR1 and CDR2 are ENHRY and SYGVKD. The V segment lost 4 bases and the J segment 4 bases; nucleotides outside the gene matches: 0. The CDR3 totals 14 residues. The CDR3 is CAISGTSGRETQYF. The CDR3 DNA reads TGTGCCATCAGTGGGACTAGCGGGAGAGAGACCCAGTACTTC.

The chain carries TRBV27 and TRBJ2-2; unclear D gene. This CDR3 has 12 residues. V shed 2 bases and J shed 5 bases, with 3 bases lying between them. The V gene's germline CDR1 is MNHEY and CDR2 SMNVEV (reference sequence). The CDR3 nucleotides read TGTGCCAGCAGTTTAAAGACCGGGGAGCTGTTTTTT. Amino acids: CASSLKTGELFF.

The CDR3 loop is CASSVTDSSYNEQFF. The CDR3 DNA reads TGTGCCAGCAGCGTAACCGACTCTTCCTACAATGAGCAGTTCTTC. J is TRBJ2-1 and V is TRBV9; D is ambiguous. V dropped 1 base and J dropped 1 base, with 9 bases sitting between them. CDR1 SGDLS and CDR2 YYNGEE come from the germline V gene. The CDR3 runs to 15 residues.

The chain is built from TRBV2 and TRBJ2-1; 7 positions match TRBD1. The CDR3 is 14 amino acids. Germline V gives CDR1 SNHLY, CDR2 FYNNEI. The J segment lost 0 bases and the V segment lost 11 bases, leaving 7 bases of the junction unmatched. Written as DNA, the CDR3 is TGTGCCGGAAGTCGGGACAGCTCCTACAATGAGCAGTTCTTC. Encoded protein: CAGSRDSSYNEQFF.

The rearrangement links TRBV28 to TRBJ2-1, with no clear D. Deletions cut 3 bases from V and 5 bases from J, with 20 bases between. Germline CDR1 reads MDHEN; CDR2 reads SYDVKM. The CDR3 has 17 amino acids. This CDR3 is CASSFSPRRRENNEQFF. DNA of the CDR3: TGTGCCAGCAGTTTCTCCCCAAGGCGGAGAGAAAACAATGAGCAGTTCTTC.

This chain links TRBV5-1 with TRBJ1-3; tentative D call: TRBD1 (5 bases). V shed 0 bases and J shed 0 bases, with 7 bases lying between them. The CDR3 totals 15 residues. Germline CDR1 and CDR2: SGHRS and YFSETQ. DNA of the CDR3: TGCGCCAGCAGCTTGGAGACAGTCTCTGGAAACACCATATATTTT. This codes for CASSLETVSGNTIYF.

The rearrangement links TRBV5-1 to TRBJ1-1; D unclear. The V gene's germline CDR1 is SGHRS and CDR2 YFSETQ. The CDR3 length is 14 residues. Trimming removed 1 base at V and 8 bases at J, with 15 bases between. The CDR3, as DNA: TGCGCCAGCAGCTTGACAGCGAGGTTCGTGGAAGCTTTCTTT. It codes for CASSLTARFVEAFF.

This sequence joins TRBV2 and TRBJ1-1; D is ambiguous. Trimming shortened V by 3 bases and J by 8 bases, and 13 bases separated the two germline ends. The CDR3 extends over 13 amino acids. From germline, CDR1 is SNHLY and CDR2 FYNNEI. DNA of the CDR3: TGTGCCAGCAGTGATTATGGGCAGGAAGAAGCTTTCTTT. Protein: CASSDYGQEEAFF.

This rearrangement joins TRBV15 to TRBJ1-5, with D possibly TRBD1 on 5 matching bases. Germline V CDR1 and CDR2: LNHNV, YYDKDF (reference sequence). This CDR3 is 16 amino acids long. Trimming cost V 0 bases and J 5 bases, with 14 bases left between them. CDR3 bases: TGTGCCACCAGCAGAGATCTCACCCAGGGCCATCAGCCCCAGCATTTT. Translating it yields CATSRDLTQGHQPQHF.

This clone was seen once. This chain links TRBV6-5 with TRBJ2-3; D remains ambiguous. Germline assignment: CDR1 MNHEY and CDR2 SVGAGI. The CDR3 has 14 amino acids. V was clipped by 10 bases and J by 5 bases, with 19 bases between them. This CDR3 reads CATKLRPPLDTQYF. The CDR3 DNA sequence: TGTGCCACTAAGTTGAGGCCACCCCTAGATACGCAGTATTTT.

V gene TRBV18 combines with J gene TRBJ2-2, with 11 bases lining up with TRBD1. Germline loops: CDR1 KGHSH, CDR2 LQKENI. The CDR3 extends over 19 amino acids. V shed 3 bases, J shed 3 bases, and the junction held 12 bases outside the gene matches. CDR3 protein: CASSPPRTGGRRDTGELFF. The CDR3 DNA reads TGTGCCAGCTCACCCCCTCGGACAGGGGGCAGAAGAGACACCGGGGAGCTGTTTTTT. The full variable domain, completed using reference TRBV18 and TRBJ2-2, is NAGVMQNPRHLVRRRGQEARLRCSPMKGHSHVYWYRQLPEEGLKFMVYLQKENIIDESGMPKERFSAEFPKEGPSILRIQQVVRGDSAAYFCASSPPRTGGRRDTGELFFGEGSRLTVL.

The chain recombines TRBV2 with TRBJ1-2; possible D gene TRBD1, 5 bases. The CDR3 is 13 amino acids. Germline V gene data show CDR1 as SNHLY and CDR2 as FYNNEI. The ends were cut back, 4 bases at V and 10 bases at J, with 16 bases in the middle. CDR3 nucleotides: TGTGCCAGCAGTGTTCCCAGGGTACCTAACTACACCTTC. Translation gives CASSVPRVPNYTF.

The rearrangement uses TRBV7-9 and TRBJ2-7, with D possibly being TRBD1 or TRBD2 (5 bases each). Germline loops: CDR1 SEHNR, CDR2 FQNEAQ (reference sequence). V lost 2 bases and J 2 bases, leaving 13 bases between the germline ends. There are 15 residues in the CDR3. The CDR3 reads CASSLNGAQAYEQYF. The CDR3 DNA reads as TGTGCCAGCAGCTTAAACGGGGCGCAGGCCTACGAGCAGTACTTC.

This clone turned up a few times. The chain has TRBV11-2 and TRBJ1-5, with D perhaps TRBD1 (6 bases). The ends were cut back, 5 bases at V and 4 bases at J, with 9 bases in the middle. In germline, CDR1 is SGHAT, CDR2 FQNNGV. The CDR3 runs 13 residues. Here the CDR3 reads CASSPTGNQPQHF. The CDR3 coding sequence is TGTGCCAGCAGCCCTACAGGGAATCAGCCCCAGCATTTT.

The chain has TRBV7-9 and TRBJ1-1; D gene uncertain. Trimming left V 5 bases short and J 1 base short, with 5 bases between. The CDR3 length is 12 residues. Germline CDR1 SEHNR, CDR2 FQNEAQ (reference sequence). CDR3 loop: CASSRTNTEAFF. CDR3 nucleotides: TGTGCCAGCAGCCGCACGAACACTGAAGCTTTCTTT. Filled out from reference TRBV7-9 and TRBJ1-1, the complete variable domain reads DTGVSQNPRHKITKRGQNVTFRCDPISEHNRLYWYRQTLGQGPEFLTYFQNEAQLEKSRLLSDRFSAERPKGSFSTLEIQRTEQGDSAMYLCASSRTNTEAFFGQGTRLTVV.

The J gene is TRBJ1-2, the V gene TRBV12-5, with D possibly TRBD1 on 6 matching bases. Trimming left V 0 bases short and J 1 base short, with 15 bases between. Germline CDR1 and CDR2: LGHNT and FRNRAP. CDR3 length: 17 residues. CDR3 DNA: TGTGCTAGTGGTTTGGTACTTTCCCCCAGGGGTAACTATGGCTACACCTTC. Residues: CASGLVLSPRGNYGYTF.

The chain is built from TRBV5-1 and TRBJ2-2; D is unresolved. CDR3 size: 13 residues. The V and J ends lost 0 bases and 6 bases respectively, with 6 bases between them. Germline assignment: CDR1 SGHRS and CDR2 YFSETQ. The CDR3 region is CASSLERPGELFF. Written as DNA, the CDR3 is TGCGCCAGCAGCTTGGAACGACCCGGGGAGCTGTTTTTT.

The rearrangement joins TRBV7-9 to TRBJ2-1, with a weak D call TRBD2 (6 bases). V lost 3 bases and J lost 5, with 11 bases in between. CDR3 size: 14 residues. Germline values: CDR1 SEHNR, CDR2 FQNEAQ (reference sequence). The CDR3 is CASSFGGLDNEQFF. CDR3 nucleotides: TGTGCCAGCAGCTTCGGAGGGTTAGACAATGAGCAGTTCTTC.

This chain links TRBV5-6 with TRBJ2-3; no clear D. Germline V gene sequence: CDR1 SGHDT, CDR2 YYEEEE. The CDR3 covers 12 residues. Trimming removed 4 bases from V and 2 bases from J, with 5 bases in between. As DNA, the CDR3 is TGTGCCAGCAGCGGCTTCACAGATACGCAGTATTTT. The encoded protein is CASSGFTDTQYF.

The V and J genes are TRBV6-1 and TRBJ1-1, with 9 bases fitting TRBD1. The CDR3 totals 15 residues. Germline values: CDR1 MNHNS, CDR2 SASEGT. The ends lost 6 bases at V and 4 bases at J; junction bases unmatched: 9. CDR3 bases: TGTGCCAGCAGGACCGGGACAGGGAGCGGCACTGAAGCTTTCTTT. This translates into CASRTGTGSGTEAFF.

The rearrangement joins TRBV11-2 to TRBJ2-7; 8 bases line up with TRBD1. CDR1 is SGHAT, CDR2 FQNNGV, per germline. V trimming: 1 base; J trimming: 2 bases; junction bases outside the gene matches: 10. CDR3 size: 17 residues. CDR3 DNA sequence: TGTGCCAGCAGCTTAGCTCCTACCGGACAGGGAGCCTACGAGCAGTACTTC. Protein sequence: CASSLAPTGQGAYEQYF. Variable domain in full (rest from reference TRBV11-2 and TRBJ2-7): EAGVAQSPRYKIIEKRQSVAFWCNPISGHATLYWYQQILGQGPKLLIQFQNNGVVDDSQLPKDRFSAERLKGVDSTLKIQPAKLEDSAVYLCASSLAPTGQGAYEQYFGPGTRLTVT.

The chain uses TRBV7-8 and TRBJ2-1, with 8 positions matching TRBD1. Trimming cost V 5 bases and J 7 bases; bases outside gene matches: 7. Germline values: CDR1 SGHVS, CDR2 FQNEAQ. This CDR3 contains 14 residues. CDR3 amino acids: CASSGTGGWNEQFF. The CDR3 bases are TGTGCCAGCAGCGGCACAGGGGGGTGGAATGAGCAGTTCTTC.

The CDR3 DNA is TGTGCCACCAGCAAGGGGGGGGGTAGGAGGATCTCAGAAGAGCAGTACTTC. Protein sequence: CATSKGGGRRISEEQYF. J is TRBJ2-7 and V is TRBV15; D might be TRBD2 (7 bases). The CDR3 extends over 17 amino acids. V lost 4 bases, J lost 7 bases, and 26 bases lay in between. Looked up from germline, CDR1 is LNHNV and CDR2 is YYDKDF (reference sequence). The full variable domain, rest sourced from reference TRBV15 and TRBJ2-7, is DAMVIQNPRYQVTQFGKPVTLSCSQTLNHNVMYWYQQKSSQAPKLLFHYYDKDFNNEADTPDNFQSRRPNTSFCFLDIRSPGLGDTAMYLCATSKGGGRRISEEQYFGPGTRLTVT.

The V gene is TRBV19, the J gene TRBJ2-1, with 10 bases lining up with TRBD1. The CDR3 is 18 amino acids. V gave up 1 base and J gave up 5 bases; unmatched junction bases: 11. The germline V gene encodes CDR1 LNHDA and CDR2 SQIVND (reference sequence). As DNA, the CDR3 is TGTGCCAGTAGTATAGGTCCTTGGCGGGACAGGGGTAACAATGAGCAGTTCTTC. Its protein is CASSIGPWRDRGNNEQFF. Looking up the rest from reference TRBV19 and TRBJ2-1 gives the full variable domain: DGGITQSPKYLFRKEGQNVTLSCEQNLNHDAMYWYRQDPGQGLRLIYYSQIVNDFQKGDIAEGYSVSREKKESFPLTVTSAQKNPTAFYLCASSIGPWRDRGNNEQFFGPGTRLTVL.

The chain joins TRBV2 to TRBJ2-7; unclear D gene. V lost 4 bases to trimming and J lost 0 bases, with 10 bases between them. Looked up from germline, CDR1 is SNHLY and CDR2 is FYNNEI. The CDR3 runs 14 residues. Written as DNA, the CDR3 is TGTGCCAGCAGTGTACCACCTTCCTCCTACGAGCAGTACTTC. This gives the protein CASSVPPSSYEQYF.

This sequence joins TRBV18 and TRBJ2-1; 11 bases line up with TRBD2. V gave up 4 bases and J gave up 5 bases; unmatched junction bases: 4. This CDR3 has 15 amino acids. Germline-derived CDR1 and CDR2 are KGHSH and LQKENI. CDR3: CASSQGTSGNNEQFF. Here the CDR3 DNA reads TGTGCCAGCTCACAAGGGACTAGCGGTAACAATGAGCAGTTCTTC.